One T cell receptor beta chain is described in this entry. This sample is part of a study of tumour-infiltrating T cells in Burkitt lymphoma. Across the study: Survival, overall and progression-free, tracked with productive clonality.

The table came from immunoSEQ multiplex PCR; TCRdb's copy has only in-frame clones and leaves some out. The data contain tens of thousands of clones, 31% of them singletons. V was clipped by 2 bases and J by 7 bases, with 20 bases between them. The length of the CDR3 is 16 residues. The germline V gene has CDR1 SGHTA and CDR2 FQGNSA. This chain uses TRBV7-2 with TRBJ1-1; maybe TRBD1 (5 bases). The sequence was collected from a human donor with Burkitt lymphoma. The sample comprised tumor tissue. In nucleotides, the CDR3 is TGTGCCAGCAGCTTATACCTCGGGGGGGTGCCGGGTGAAGCTTTCTTT. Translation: CASSLYLGGVPGEAFF.